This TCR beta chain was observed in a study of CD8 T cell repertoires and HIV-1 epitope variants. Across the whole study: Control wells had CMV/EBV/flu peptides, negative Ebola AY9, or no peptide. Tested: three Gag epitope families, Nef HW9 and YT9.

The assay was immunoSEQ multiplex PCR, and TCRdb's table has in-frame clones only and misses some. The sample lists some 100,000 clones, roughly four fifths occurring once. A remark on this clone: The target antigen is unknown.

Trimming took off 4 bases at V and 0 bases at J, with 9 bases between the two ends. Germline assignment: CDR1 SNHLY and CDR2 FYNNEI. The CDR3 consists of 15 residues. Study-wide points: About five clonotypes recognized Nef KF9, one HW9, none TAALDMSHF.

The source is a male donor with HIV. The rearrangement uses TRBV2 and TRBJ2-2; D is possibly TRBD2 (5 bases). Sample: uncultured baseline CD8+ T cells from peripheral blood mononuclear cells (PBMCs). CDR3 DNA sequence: TGTGCCAGCAGTGTGGACTCTTCGAACACCGGGGAGCTGTTTTTT. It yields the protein CASSVDSSNTGELFF. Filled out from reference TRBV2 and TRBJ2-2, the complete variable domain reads EPEVTQTPSHQVTQMGQEVILRCVPISNHLYFYWYRQILGQKVEFLVSFYNNEISEKSEIFDDQFSVERPDGSNFTLKIRSTKLEDSAMYFCASSVDSSNTGELFFGEGSRLTVL.